The rows below give T cell receptor beta chains drawn from one sample of a study of T cell changes during pregnancy in multiple sclerosis. Only in-frame clones appear in the TCRdb table, and some are missing; sequencing was by immunoSEQ multiplex PCR. This table has about 69,000 clones, approximately 91% appearing once. Sequencing used peripheral blood, obtained in the third trimester of pregnancy. These TCRs come from a female donor with multiple sclerosis, enrolled in a pregnancy study. CDR3s include the opening cysteine and the closing phenylalanine or tryptophan. A D gene is named only where the DNA matches it firmly. Some rows mark clone size as missing; the rest say once, few, many or name a class of expanded clone.

TRBV29-1	12	TRBJ1-2	-	once	TGCAGCGTTGTAGGGGGTGGACAGGGCTACACCTTC	CSVVGGGQGYTF
TRBV18	13	TRBJ2-5	-	-	TGTGCCAGCTCACCACCGACTTTAGAGACCCAGTACTTC	CASSPPTLETQYF
TRBV6-1	14	TRBJ2-1	TRBD2	-	TGTGCCAGCATACACCGGAGGGAGGGTAATGAGCAGTTCTTC	CASIHRREGNEQFF
TRBV20-1	11	TRBJ1-2	-	-	TGCAGTTCGGTGGTTAACTATGGCTACACCTTC	CSSVVNYGYTF
TRBV19	15	TRBJ1-1	-	-	TGTGCCAGTAGTCCCCGGACTGCCAGGAACACTGAAGCTTTCTTT	CASSPRTARNTEAFF
TRBV19	13	TRBJ1-2	-	-	TGTGCCAGTAGTATACGGGGGGTATATGGCTACACCTTC	CASSIRGVYGYTF
TRBV28	15	TRBJ1-4	TRBD1	-	TGTGCCAGCAGTTTAGGAGGGGACAGTGACGAAAAACTGTTTTTT	CASSLGGDSDEKLFF
TRBV7-6	16	TRBJ2-5	TRBD2	-	TGTGCCAGCAGCTATGGACTAGCGGGGCGGCTGGAGACCCAGTACTTC	CASSYGLAGRLETQYF
TRBV28	17	TRBJ2-2	TRBD2	few	TGTGCCAGCAGTCCGGGACTAGCGGGGGTACCCACCGGGGAGCTGTTTTTT	CASSPGLAGVPTGELFF
TRBV19	13	TRBJ1-2	TRBD1	-	TGTGCCAGTATGGACAGGGGGCTCTATGGCTACACCTTC	CASMDRGLYGYTF
TRBV4-1	15	TRBJ1-3	-	-	TGCGCCAGCAGCCAAGAACCCTCAGGGGAAAACACCATATATTTT	CASSQEPSGENTIYF
TRBV19	15	TRBJ2-5	TRBD1	-	TGTGCCAGTAGTGGATGGGACAGATACAAGACGACCCAGTACTTC	CASSGWDRYKTTQYF
TRBV5-1	14	TRBJ1-4	-	-	TGCGCCAGCAGACAGGGAATAGGTGGAGAAAAACTGTTTTTT	CASRQGIGGEKLFF
TRBV6-5	13	TRBJ1-2	TRBD1	-	TGTGCCAGCAGTTCCCCCGACAGGGACGGAAACACCTTC	CASSSPDRDGNTF
TRBV4-3	13	TRBJ2-1	TRBD1	-	TGCGCCAGCAGCCAAGATCGGGGACAGGGGGCGTTCTTC	CASSQDRGQGAFF
TRBV11-3	18	TRBJ2-2	TRBD1	-	TGTGCCAGCAGCTTAGGAGCCCGCGGACAGGGGAACACCGGGGAGCTGTTTTTT	CASSLGARGQGNTGELFF
TRBV5-1	16	TRBJ2-3	TRBD2	-	TGCGCCAGCAGCTTAGGCGCTAGCGGGGTAACAGATACGCAGTATTTT	CASSLGASGVTDTQYF
TRBV5-6	16	TRBJ2-5	TRBD1	-	TGTGCCAGCAGCTTGAATCTAGGGACAGGGTGGAAGACCCAGTACTTC	CASSLNLGTGWKTQYF
TRBV18	17	TRBJ2-2	-	-	TGTGCCAGCTCACCACCGAGTAGGGGGTCGAACACCGGGGAGCTGTTTTTT	CASSPPSRGSNTGELFF
TRBV7-3	12	TRBJ2-2	TRBD2	-	TGTGCCAGCAGCCCCAACCGGGGGGGGCTGTTTTTT	CASSPNRGGLFF
TRBV5-6	17	TRBJ2-7	TRBD1	-	TGTGCCAGCAGCGAGTGGACGGGACAGGGCTCTGTTTACGAGCAGTACTTC	CASSEWTGQGSVYEQYF
TRBV6-5	14	TRBJ1-2	TRBD1	-	TGTGCCAGCCTAAACAGGGGGCTGAACTATGGCTACACCTTC	CASLNRGLNYGYTF
TRBV20-1	11	TRBJ1-5	-	-	TGCAGTGCTTCGTACAGGGAATCCCAGCATTTT	CSASYRESQHF
TRBV5-4	14	TRBJ1-6	-	-	TGTGCCAGCAGCTTGCTGGTGGCGGGTTCACCCCTCCACTTT	CASSLLVAGSPLHF
TRBV27	15	TRBJ2-7	TRBD1	few	TGTGCCAGCAGTTTCCTTGGGGACAGGAGCTACGAGCAGTACTTC	CASSFLGDRSYEQYF
TRBV6-1	13	TRBJ2-7	-	-	TGTGCCAGCAGTGAACGCCAGAGGGACGAGCAGTACTTC	CASSERQRDEQYF
TRBV21-1	17	TRBJ2-2	-	-	TGTGCCAGCAGCAAACCGAGGACCGGTCGGGGCACCGGGGAGCTGTTTTTT	CASSKPRTGRGTGELFF
TRBV18	15	TRBJ1-2	-	-	TGTGCCAGCTCACAGCAGGGTCTCGGAAACTATGGCTACACCTTC	CASSQQGLGNYGYTF
TRBV13	15	TRBJ1-5	TRBD1	once	TGTGCCAGCAGCCCCCGACAGGGTACCGATCAGCCCCAGCATTTT	CASSPRQGTDQPQHF
TRBV29-1	13	TRBJ1-2	TRBD1	-	TGCAGCGCCGGGGACAGCTTAAACTATGGCTACACCTTC	CSAGDSLNYGYTF
TRBV28	16	TRBJ2-7	TRBD1	-	TGTGCCAGCAGTTCAAATCCGGGACAGGGTTCCTACGAGCAGTACTTC	CASSSNPGQGSYEQYF
TRBV5-6	11	TRBJ2-1	-	-	TGTGCCAGCAGCACCACAGGGCGTTCGTTCTTC	CASSTTGRSFF
TRBV4-3	15	TRBJ2-3	TRBD1	once	TGCGCCAGCAGCCCCGGACAGGGGGCGGGGGATACGCAGTATTTT	CASSPGQGAGDTQYF
TRBV9	13	TRBJ1-1	-	-	TGTGCCAGCAGCGTTAACCGGGGGACTGAAGCTTTCTTT	CASSVNRGTEAFF
TRBV10-2	16	TRBJ1-6	TRBD1	-	TGCGCCAGCAGTGAGTCGGGAAAGGGGGCTAATTCACCCCTCCACTTT	CASSESGKGANSPLHF
TRBV5-1	14	TRBJ2-7	TRBD1	-	TGCGCCAGCGCCCCAACAGGGGGCTCCTACGAGCAGTACTTC	CASAPTGGSYEQYF
TRBV6-5	14	TRBJ1-2	TRBD1	once	TGTGCCAGCTTACCTCCGGACAGGGAGCATGGCTACACCTTC	CASLPPDREHGYTF
TRBV5-6	12	TRBJ1-1	-	-	TGTGCCAGCAGCTTTGGACTGGGAAACGCTTTCTTT	CASSFGLGNAFF
TRBV10-3	15	TRBJ1-6	-	-	TGTGCCATCAGAAGGCAGGGGTTCGGTAATTCACCCCTCCACTTT	CAIRRQGFGNSPLHF
TRBV7-9	13	TRBJ2-7	-	once	TGTGCCATCGACTATGGGGTCCGCTACGGGCAGTACTTC	CAIDYGVRYGQYF
TRBV6-5	16	TRBJ1-5	-	once	TGTGCCAGCAGTTATGGAAGGCCCGGAGGCAATCAGCCCCAGCATTTT	CASSYGRPGGNQPQHF
TRBV5-1	14	TRBJ2-7	-	-	TGCGCCAGCAGCCTCGGACTATCCTCCTACGAGCAGTACTTC	CASSLGLSSYEQYF
TRBV5-4	12	TRBJ2-7	-	-	TGTGCCAGCAGCACGAGCTCCTACGAGCAGTACTTC	CASSTSSYEQYF
TRBV5-4	12	TRBJ1-2	-	-	TGTGCCAGCAGCCCGTGGGGGGAAGGCTACACCTTC	CASSPWGEGYTF
TRBV6-1	14	TRBJ2-1	TRBD2	-	TGTGCCAGCAGAACTAGCGGGGGGGTTAGTGAGCAGTTCTTC	CASRTSGGVSEQFF
TRBV5-1	14	TRBJ2-3	-	-	TGCGCCAGCAGGGTTGGGACTAGCACAGATACGCAGTATTTT	CASRVGTSTDTQYF
TRBV30	14	TRBJ1-6	-	-	TGTGCCTGGAAGTCGGCGGGTGCAAACTCACCCCTCCACTTT	CAWKSAGANSPLHF
TRBV7-2	15	TRBJ1-4	TRBD1	-	TGTGCCAGCAGGGTTGGGACAGCAACTAATGAAAAACTGTTTTTT	CASRVGTATNEKLFF
TRBV28	12	TRBJ1-5	-	-	TGTGCCAGTCTTAATAGCAATCAGCCCCAGCATTTT	CASLNSNQPQHF
TRBV19	17	TRBJ2-1	TRBD1	-	TGTGCCAGTAGTATCTTAGGGGGCCTGAAGCTGTACAATGAGCAGTTCTTC	CASSILGGLKLYNEQFF
TRBV18	13	TRBJ2-7	TRBD1	-	TGTGCCAGCTCCCGAGTCCAGGGGGACGAGCAGTACTTC	CASSRVQGDEQYF